Following are 22 T cell receptor beta chains from one sample sequenced in a study of Ad26.COV2.S vaccination and SARS-CoV-2 variants. Here immunoSEQ multiplex PCR was the method, and the copy in TCRdb shows in-frame clones only, minus some. The data hold some 240,000 clones, with roughly nine tenths observed a single time. Noted treatment: over 15 received Ad26.COV2.S at low or high dose, single or two shots; 5 received placebo; per-sample allocation not given. Specimen acquisition occurred on day 63 following the initial vaccine or placebo injection. The sample here was peripheral blood, taken in a trial of Ad26.COV2.S vaccine versus placebo. All receptors come from a person between 18 and 60 years old who received the Ad26.COV2.S COVID-19 vaccine or a placebo.

This rearrangement joins TRBV7-2 to TRBJ1-6; no clear D. V was cut by 2 bases and J by 8 bases, with 16 bases left in between. Per germline, CDR1 SGHTA and CDR2 FQGNSA. This CDR3 region has 16 residues. The DNA for the CDR3 is TGTGCCAGCAGCTTATTCGACACTAGTCCATATTCACCCCTCCACTTT. It specifies CASSLFDTSPYSPLHF.

The gene calls are TRBV24-1 and TRBJ2-5, with 11 bases lining up with TRBD1. The CDR3 sequence is 15 residues long. The V segment lost 4 bases and the J segment 4 bases; nucleotides outside the gene matches: 4. CDR1 is KGHDR and CDR2 is SFDVKD in the germline V gene. CDR3 sequence (DNA): TGTGCCACCAGTGAGCCCGGGACAGGGGGAGAGACCCAGTACTTC. This gives the protein CATSEPGTGGETQYF.

The gene calls are TRBV3-1 (or the pseudogene TRBV3-2) and TRBJ2-5; 8 bases line up with TRBD2. Germline CDR1 and CDR2: LGHDT and YNNKEL (reference sequence). This CDR3 is 16 amino acids long. V shed 3 bases and J 3 bases; nucleotides not matched to a gene: 9. The CDR3 loop reads CASSHTGSSGEETQYF. CDR3 nucleotides: TGTGCCAGCAGCCATACGGGGAGTAGCGGGGAAGAGACCCAGTACTTC.

The CDR3 DNA follows: TGCGCCAGCAGCCAAGGTCGGCCCCAGGAAGAGACCCAGTACTTC. It encodes CASSQGRPQEETQYF. The chain carries TRBV4-1 and TRBJ2-5; D is ambiguous. The CDR3 has 15 amino acids. The germline gives CDR1 MGHRA, CDR2 YSYEKL. The germline V and J ends were trimmed by 1 base and 3 bases, with 12 bases remaining between them.

The chain has TRBV15 and TRBJ2-3; the D call may be TRBD1 or TRBD2 (5 bases each). This CDR3 has 18 amino acids. The V end was cut by 0 bases, the J end by 4 bases, with 20 bases between. Germline loops: CDR1 LNHNV, CDR2 YYDKDF (reference sequence). CDR3 nucleotides: TGTGCCACCAGCAGAGATTATCCAGGCAGGGTCGGGGCAGATACGCAGTATTTT. Its protein product is CATSRDYPGRVGADTQYF.

V usage is TRBV12-3 or TRBV12-4 and J usage is TRBJ2-3; D is unresolved. CDR3 length: 10 amino acids. V lost 1 base to trimming and J lost 9 bases, with 2 bases between them. In DNA form, the CDR3 reads TGTGCCAGCAGTTTAGGGACGCAGTATTTT. The encoded protein is CASSLGTQYF.

This rearrangement joins TRBV6-2 or TRBV6-3 to TRBJ1-1; D gene uncertain. CDR3 length: 15 amino acids. Trimming stripped 5 bases from V and 1 base from J, with 14 bases between. Germline V lookup: CDR1 MNHEY, CDR2 SVGEGT. CDR3 DNA: TGTGCCAGCAGTGAGGCCGGAAAGGGGAACACTGAAGCTTTCTTT. Translation: CASSEAGKGNTEAFF.

The chain has TRBV7-9 and TRBJ2-1; D gene uncertain. This CDR3 has 12 amino acids. The ends were cut back, 0 bases at V and 3 bases at J, with 0 bases in the middle. In germline, CDR1 is SEHNR, CDR2 FQNEAQ (reference sequence). The CDR3 here is CASSLAYNEQFF. In nucleotides, the CDR3 is TGTGCCAGCAGCTTAGCCTACAATGAGCAGTTCTTC.

The CDR3 DNA sequence: TGCGCCAGCAGTCGAACGGGACTAGCGGGACCACAGTTCTTC. As protein: CASSRTGLAGPQFF. The chain joins TRBV4-1 to TRBJ2-1, with 13 bases identical to TRBD2. Germline lookup yields CDR1 MGHRA and CDR2 YSYEKL. CDR3 length equals 14 residues. V dropped 6 bases and J dropped 13; count of bases not matched to a gene: 9.

The chain recombines TRBV5-1 with TRBJ2-1, with unresolved D. Germline V gene lookup returns CDR1 SGHRS and CDR2 YFSETQ. The CDR3 is 12 amino acids. Trimming left V 4 bases short and J 12 bases short, with 14 bases between. The CDR3 DNA follows: TGCGCCAGCAGCCCTACACAGAAAGGGCAGTTCTTC. Translation gives CASSPTQKGQFF.

This chain joins TRBV7-3 and TRBJ2-2; the D gene is possibly TRBD1 (5 bases). This CDR3 region has 15 residues. Germline V gene lookup returns CDR1 SGHTA and CDR2 FQGTGA. Trimming pared 2 bases from V and 2 bases from J, leaving 9 bases between. The CDR3 DNA reads as TGTGCCAGCAGCTTATTAGGGGCAAACACCGGGGAGCTGTTTTTT. Amino acid sequence: CASSLLGANTGELFF.

The CDR3 protein is CASSFSQGNQETQYF. DNA of the CDR3: TGTGCCAGCAGCTTTTCACAGGGGAACCAAGAGACCCAGTACTTC. The chain couples TRBV7-9 to TRBJ2-5; TRBD1 agrees at 7 bases. The germline V gene has CDR1 SEHNR and CDR2 FQNEAQ (reference sequence). V trimming: 3 bases; J trimming: 0 bases; junction bases outside the gene matches: 4. CDR3 length: 15 residues.

The chain carries TRBV5-5 and TRBJ2-7; D is perhaps TRBD2 (5 bases). CDR3 length equals 16 residues. Germline V lookup: CDR1 SGHKS, CDR2 YYEKEE (reference sequence). V lost 4 bases, J lost 7 bases, and 24 bases lay in between. In DNA, the CDR3 is TGTGCCAGCAGCCCCTCCCTTTTAGACCGGAGGCTGGAGCAGTACGTC. Translating gives CASSPSLLDRRLEQYV.

The J gene is TRBJ1-5, the V gene TRBV12-3 or TRBV12-4; the match to TRBD1 covers 8 bases. The junction had 4 bases not matched to a gene; V was cut back by 5 bases and J by 7 bases. The CDR3 covers 13 residues. The CDR3 here is CASSRQGRQPQHF. DNA for the CDR3: TGTGCCAGCAGTCGACAGGGGAGACAGCCCCAGCATTTT.

The V and J genes are TRBV4-1 and TRBJ2-5, with D uncertain. The CDR3 loop spans 13 amino acids. V was clipped by 5 bases and J by 0 bases, with 7 bases between them. The germline V gene encodes CDR1 MGHRA and CDR2 YSYEKL. The DNA for the CDR3 is TGCGCCAGCAGCTTAGCCTACCAAGAGACCCAGTACTTC. The encoded protein is CASSLAYQETQYF.

The gene calls are TRBV7-9 and TRBJ1-1; D unresolved. V lost 5 bases to trimming and J lost 8 bases, with 12 bases between them. CDR3 length: 12 amino acids. Germline V lookup: CDR1 SEHNR, CDR2 FQNEAQ (reference sequence). CDR3 region: CASSPRGSEAFF. The CDR3 bases are TGTGCCAGCAGCCCTCGTGGGTCCGAAGCTTTCTTT.

The chain recombines TRBV11-2 with TRBJ1-3; 10 bases line up with TRBD1. The CDR3 sequence is 17 residues long. Per germline, CDR1 SGHAT and CDR2 FQNNGV. Trimming cost V 6 bases and J 0 bases; bases outside gene matches: 8. Here the CDR3 DNA reads TGTGCCAGCAGGTCACTCTGGACAGGGGGCTCTGGAAACACCATATATTTT. Translated: CASRSLWTGGSGNTIYF.

The chain combines TRBV19 with TRBJ2-1; D is perhaps TRBD2 (6 bases). V lost 7 bases to trimming and J lost 8 bases, with 15 bases between them. CDR3 length: 13 amino acids. Looked up from germline, CDR1 is LNHDA and CDR2 is SQIVND (reference sequence). The CDR3 loop reads CASNGGGSDEQFF. The DNA for the CDR3 is TGTGCCAGTAACGGGGGAGGCTCTGATGAGCAGTTCTTC. Full variable domain (outside the CDR3, taken from reference TRBV19 and TRBJ2-1): DGGITQSPKYLFRKEGQNVTLSCEQNLNHDAMYWYRQDPGQGLRLIYYSQIVNDFQKGDIAEGYSVSREKKESFPLTVTSAQKNPTAFYLCASNGGGSDEQFFGPGTRLTVL.

J is TRBJ2-1 and V is TRBV7-2; D gene unclear. CDR3 length: 15 residues. The V gene lost 0 bases and the J gene lost 7 bases, with 13 bases spanning the gap. Germline V CDR1 and CDR2: SGHTA, FQGNSA. This chain's CDR3 is CASSLALGGGNEQFF. The CDR3 nucleotides read TGTGCCAGCAGCTTAGCGTTGGGCGGTGGAAATGAGCAGTTCTTC.

The chain recombines TRBV6-5 with TRBJ1-6, with a possible D match to TRBD1 (5 bases). The CDR3 has 13 amino acids. V was clipped by 3 bases and J by 11 bases, with 11 bases between them. CDR1 is MNHEY, CDR2 SVGAGI, per germline. The CDR3 loop reads CASSYRGGAPLHF. CDR3 DNA: TGTGCCAGCAGTTATCGGGGGGGGGCACCCCTCCACTTT.

The chain uses TRBV27 and TRBJ1-1; D gene unclear. The CDR3 length is 14 residues. Germline loops: CDR1 MNHEY, CDR2 SMNVEV (reference sequence). V was pared by 6 bases and J by 1 base, with 12 bases between. CDR3 sequence reads: CASRPDGPNTEAFF. CDR3 sequence (DNA): TGTGCCAGCAGGCCGGACGGCCCGAACACTGAAGCTTTCTTT.

In its sample, this clone was seen a few times. J is TRBJ2-1 and V is TRBV4-3; weak D call: TRBD2 (6 bases). CDR1 is LGHNA, CDR2 YSLEER, per germline. The CDR3 totals 14 residues. Trimming stripped 0 bases from V and 15 bases from J, with 18 bases between. The CDR3 bases are TGCGCCAGCAGCCAAGATCTTCAGAGGGAGGCAGGGTTCTTC. It is translated as CASSQDLQREAGFF.